This T cell receptor beta chain was identified in a study of blood T cell repertoires in COVID-19. Study-wide background: Both acute and convalescent COVID-19 samples were obtained from the United States, Italy and Spain.

The CDR3 is made up of 15 amino acids. Trimming cost V 0 bases and J 4 bases, with 12 bases left between them. The germline V gene encodes CDR1 SGDLS and CDR2 YYNGEE. Libraries were prepared by immunoSEQ multiplex PCR; TCRdb keeps only in-frame clonotypes and omits some of them. The sample shows 210,000 or so clones, 80% to 90% of them seen only once. The TCR was taken from a woman in her 70s with active or convalescent COVID-19. The genes are TRBV9 and TRBJ2-3; possible D gene TRBD2, 5 bases. The sequenced material came from peripheral blood. CDR3 DNA sequence: TGTGCCAGCAGCGTAGATGGAGGTTTAGCAGATACGCAGTATTTT. This translates into CASSVDGGLADTQYF. The full variable domain, in which reference TRBV9 and TRBJ2-3 provide the parts outside the CDR3, is DSGVTQTPKHLITATGQRVTLRCSPRSGDLSVYWYQQSLDQGLQFLIQYYNGEERAKGNILERFSAQQFPDLHSELNLSSLELGDSALYFCASSVDGGLADTQYFGPGTRLTVL.